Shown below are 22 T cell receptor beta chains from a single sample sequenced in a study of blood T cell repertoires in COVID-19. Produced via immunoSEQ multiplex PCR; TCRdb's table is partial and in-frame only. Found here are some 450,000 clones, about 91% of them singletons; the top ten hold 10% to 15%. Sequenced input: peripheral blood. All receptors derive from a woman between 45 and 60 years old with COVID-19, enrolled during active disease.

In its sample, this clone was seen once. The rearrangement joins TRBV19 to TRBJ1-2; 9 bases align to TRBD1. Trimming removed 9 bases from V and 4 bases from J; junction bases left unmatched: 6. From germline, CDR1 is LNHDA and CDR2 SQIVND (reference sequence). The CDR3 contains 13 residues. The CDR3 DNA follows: TGTGCCAGCGCGGGACAGGGAGTCTATGGCTACACCTTC. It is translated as CASAGQGVYGYTF.

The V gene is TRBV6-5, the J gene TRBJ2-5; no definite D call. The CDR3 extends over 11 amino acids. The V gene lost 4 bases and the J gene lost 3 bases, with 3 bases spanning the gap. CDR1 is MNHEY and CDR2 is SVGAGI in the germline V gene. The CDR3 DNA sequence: TGTGCCAGCAGTTTCAAAGAGACCCAGTACTTC. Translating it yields CASSFKETQYF.

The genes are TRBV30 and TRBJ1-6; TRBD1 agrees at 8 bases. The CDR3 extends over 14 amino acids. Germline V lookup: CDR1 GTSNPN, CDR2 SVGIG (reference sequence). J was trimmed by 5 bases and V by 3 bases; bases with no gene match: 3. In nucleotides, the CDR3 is TGTGCCTGGAGCGTGGGACAGGATAATTCACCCCTCCACTTT. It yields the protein CAWSVGQDNSPLHF.

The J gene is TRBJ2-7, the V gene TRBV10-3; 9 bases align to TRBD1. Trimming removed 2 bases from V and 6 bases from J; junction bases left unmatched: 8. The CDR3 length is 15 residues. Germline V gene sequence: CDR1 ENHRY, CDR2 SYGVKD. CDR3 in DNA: TGTGCCATCAGTGAGACGGGACAGGGAGTAAGCGAGCAGTACTTC. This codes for CAISETGQGVSEQYF.

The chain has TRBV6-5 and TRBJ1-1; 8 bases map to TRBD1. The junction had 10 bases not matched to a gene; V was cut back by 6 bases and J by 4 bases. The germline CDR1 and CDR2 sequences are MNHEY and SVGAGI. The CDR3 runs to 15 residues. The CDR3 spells CASSRKNTGGTEAFF. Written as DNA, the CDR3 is TGTGCCAGCAGCCGGAAAAACACAGGGGGCACTGAAGCTTTCTTT.

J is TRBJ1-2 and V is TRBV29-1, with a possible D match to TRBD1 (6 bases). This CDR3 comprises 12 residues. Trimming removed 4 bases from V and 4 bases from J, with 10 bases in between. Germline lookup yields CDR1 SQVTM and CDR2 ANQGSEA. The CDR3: CSVGGDIYGYTF. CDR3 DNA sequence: TGCAGCGTTGGAGGGGACATCTATGGCTACACCTTC.

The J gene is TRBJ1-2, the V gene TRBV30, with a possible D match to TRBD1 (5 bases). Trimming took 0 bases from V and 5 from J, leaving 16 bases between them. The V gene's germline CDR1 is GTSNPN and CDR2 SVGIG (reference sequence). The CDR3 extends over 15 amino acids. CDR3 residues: CAWSVTGVVGYGYTF. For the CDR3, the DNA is TGTGCCTGGAGTGTAACGGGGGTGGTAGGGTATGGCTACACCTTC. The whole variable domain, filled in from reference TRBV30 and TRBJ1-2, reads SQTIHQWPATLVQPVGSPLSLECTVEGTSNPNLYWYRQAAGRGLQLLFYSVGIGQISSEVPQNLSASRPQDRQFILSSKKLLLSDSGFYLCAWSVTGVVGYGYTFGSGTRLTVV.

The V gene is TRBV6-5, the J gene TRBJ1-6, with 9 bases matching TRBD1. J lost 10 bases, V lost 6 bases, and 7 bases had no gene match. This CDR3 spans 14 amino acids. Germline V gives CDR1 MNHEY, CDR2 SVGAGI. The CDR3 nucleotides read TGTGCCAGCAGGATCACAGGGGGCGAATCACCCCTCCACTTT. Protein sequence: CASRITGGESPLHF.

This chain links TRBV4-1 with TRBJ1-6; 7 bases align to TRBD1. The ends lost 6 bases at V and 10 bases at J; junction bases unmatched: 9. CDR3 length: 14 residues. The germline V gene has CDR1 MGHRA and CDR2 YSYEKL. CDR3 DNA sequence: TGCGCCAGCAGAACAGGGGTAAGAGACTCACCCCTCCACTTT. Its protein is CASRTGVRDSPLHF.

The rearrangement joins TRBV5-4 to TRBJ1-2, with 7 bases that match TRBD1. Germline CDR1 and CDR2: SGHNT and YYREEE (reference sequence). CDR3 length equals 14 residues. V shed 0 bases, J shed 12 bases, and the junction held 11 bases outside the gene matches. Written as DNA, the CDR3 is TGTGCCAGCAGCTTGGGACAGGGACGCGCCGACAACACCTTC. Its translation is CASSLGQGRADNTF.

The CDR3 DNA reads as TGTGCCAGCAGGACTTATGGCTACACCTTC. Translating gives CASRTYGYTF. The V and J genes are TRBV2 and TRBJ1-2, with D unresolved. The length of the CDR3 is 10 residues. V shed 6 bases and J shed 5 bases, with 4 bases lying between them. Germline CDR1 SNHLY, CDR2 FYNNEI.

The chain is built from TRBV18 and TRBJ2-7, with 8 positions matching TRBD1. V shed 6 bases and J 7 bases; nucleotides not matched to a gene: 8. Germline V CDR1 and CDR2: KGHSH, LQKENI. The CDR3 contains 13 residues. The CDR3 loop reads CASSPGQGREQYF. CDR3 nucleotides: TGTGCCAGCTCGCCCGGACAGGGAAGGGAGCAGTACTTC.

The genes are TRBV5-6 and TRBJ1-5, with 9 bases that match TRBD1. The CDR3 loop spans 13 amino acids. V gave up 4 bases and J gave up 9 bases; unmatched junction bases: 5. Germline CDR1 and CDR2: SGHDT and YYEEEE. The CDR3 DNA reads TGTGCCAGCAGCCCACAGGGGGCTGTGCCCCAGCATTTT. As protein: CASSPQGAVPQHF. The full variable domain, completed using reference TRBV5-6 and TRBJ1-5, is DAGVTQSPTHLIKTRGQQVTLRCSPKSGHDTVSWYQQALGQGPQFIFQYYEEEERQRGNFPDRFSGHQFPNYSSELNVNALLLGDSALYLCASSPQGAVPQHFGDGTRLSIL.

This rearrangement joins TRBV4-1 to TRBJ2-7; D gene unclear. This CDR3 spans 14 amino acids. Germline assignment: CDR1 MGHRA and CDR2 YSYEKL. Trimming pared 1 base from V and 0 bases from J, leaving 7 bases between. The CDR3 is CASSQGRSSYEQYF. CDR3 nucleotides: TGCGCCAGCAGCCAAGGCAGAAGCTCCTACGAGCAGTACTTC.

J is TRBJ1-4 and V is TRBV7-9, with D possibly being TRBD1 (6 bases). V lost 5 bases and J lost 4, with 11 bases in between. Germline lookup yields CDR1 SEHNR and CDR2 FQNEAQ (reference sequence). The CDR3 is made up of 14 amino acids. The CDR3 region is CASSPGDLNEKLFF. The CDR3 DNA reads TGTGCCAGCAGCCCAGGGGACCTTAATGAAAAACTGTTTTTT.

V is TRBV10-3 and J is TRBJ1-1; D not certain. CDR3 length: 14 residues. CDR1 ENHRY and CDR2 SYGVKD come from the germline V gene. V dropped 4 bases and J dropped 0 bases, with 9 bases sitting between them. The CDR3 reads CAISAADMNTEAFF. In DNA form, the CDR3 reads TGTGCCATCAGTGCGGCAGACATGAACACTGAAGCTTTCTTT.

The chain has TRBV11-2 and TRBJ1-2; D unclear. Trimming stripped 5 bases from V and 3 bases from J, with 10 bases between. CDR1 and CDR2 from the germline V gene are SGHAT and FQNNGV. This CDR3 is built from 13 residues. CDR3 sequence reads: CASSVNRDYGYTF. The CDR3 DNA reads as TGTGCCAGCAGCGTCAATCGGGACTATGGCTACACCTTC.

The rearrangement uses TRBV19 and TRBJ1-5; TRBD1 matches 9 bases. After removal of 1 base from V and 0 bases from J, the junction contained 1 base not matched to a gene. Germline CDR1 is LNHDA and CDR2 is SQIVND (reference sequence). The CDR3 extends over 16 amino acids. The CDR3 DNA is TGTGCCAGTAGTATAGGGACAGGGGTTAGCAATCAGCCCCAGCATTTT. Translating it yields CASSIGTGVSNQPQHF.

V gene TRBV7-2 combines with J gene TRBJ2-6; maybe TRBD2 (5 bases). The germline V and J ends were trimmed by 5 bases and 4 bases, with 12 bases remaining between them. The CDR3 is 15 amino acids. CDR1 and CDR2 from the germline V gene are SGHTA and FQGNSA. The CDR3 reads CASSLSGSGANVLTF. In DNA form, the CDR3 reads TGTGCCAGCAGCCTCTCGGGGTCGGGGGCCAACGTCCTGACTTTC.

The CDR3 DNA reads TGTGCCAGCAGCCAAGTTTTGACGGGGGGAGGCTACACCTTC. Protein: CASSQVLTGGGYTF. The chain employs TRBV3-1 (or the pseudogene TRBV3-2) and TRBJ1-2; D perhaps matches TRBD1 (5 bases). The germline V and J ends were trimmed by 1 base and 8 bases, with 14 bases remaining between them. The CDR3 has 14 amino acids. CDR1 and CDR2 (germline): LGHDT, YNNKEL (reference sequence).

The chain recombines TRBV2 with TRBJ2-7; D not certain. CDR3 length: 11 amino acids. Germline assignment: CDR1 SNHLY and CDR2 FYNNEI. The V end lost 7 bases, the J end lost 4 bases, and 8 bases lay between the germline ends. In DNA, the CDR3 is TGTGCCAGCACAGATTATTACGAGCAGTACTTC. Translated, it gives CASTDYYEQYF.

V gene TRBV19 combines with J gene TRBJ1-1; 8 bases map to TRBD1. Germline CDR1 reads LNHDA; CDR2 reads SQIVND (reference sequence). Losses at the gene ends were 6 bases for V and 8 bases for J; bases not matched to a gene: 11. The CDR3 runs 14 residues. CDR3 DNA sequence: TGTGCCAGTAGGGTAGACAGGGGACCTCTCGAAGCTTTCTTT. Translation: CASRVDRGPLEAFF.